What follows is one TCR beta chain and its context. What it binds is unknown. The data belong to a study of Ad26.COV2.S vaccination and SARS-CoV-2 variants. Background on the study: Once, or twice with 56 days between doses, Ad26.COV2.S was given intramuscularly.

Regarding the study as a whole: Spike-specific TCR breadth ran higher among vaccine recipients than placebo recipients.

Assay used: immunoSEQ multiplex PCR; TCRdb lists only in-frame clones, some missing. The profile shows more than 400,000 clones, 90% of them singletons. Treatment in this sample: about 20 received Ad26.COV2.S at low or high dose, single or two shots; roughly 5 received placebo; per-sample allocation not given. Sampling was done on day 63 after the first vaccine or placebo injection. An Ad26 vector was used to express Wuhan-strain SARS-CoV-2 spike as the vaccine. The sequencing here drew on peripheral blood, taken in a trial of Ad26.COV2.S vaccine versus placebo. The source of this sequence is a person aged 18-60 years who received the Ad26.COV2.S COVID-19 vaccine or a placebo.

CDR3 in amino acids: CASSQDKRELRSGANVLTF. As DNA, the CDR3 is TGCGCCAGCAGCCAAGATAAGCGGGAGCTTCGGTCTGGGGCCAACGTCCTGACTTTC. V usage is TRBV4-1 and J usage is TRBJ2-6; 8 nucleotides match TRBD2. CDR1 and CDR2 from the germline V gene are MGHRA and YSYEKL. The CDR3 runs 19 residues. V lost 0 bases and J lost 1; bases outside the gene matches: 8.